The T cell receptor beta chain under discussion was sequenced for a study of T cell repertoires in cytomegalovirus infection. Looking at the study overall: A matching HLA type, together with CMV infection, was signaled by public TCR beta signatures. Whole-study results and caveats: Cumulative frequency (of public TCR beta family members) identified carriers of CMV plus the relevant HLA.

Trimming shortened V by 6 bases and J by 7 bases, and 17 bases separated the two germline ends. Germline-derived CDR1 and CDR2 are SGHRS and YFSETQ. The CDR3 contains 14 residues. Turning to this clonotype: Its antigen is undetermined.

TCRdb reprocessed the reads with MiXCR, giving one entry per CDR3 protein. This table holds some 300,000 distinct CDR3 sequences, roughly 15% found once. This sequence was found in a human donor in good health (CMV status not recorded). Some clones in this sample may be carry-over from other donors' samples. The chain couples TRBV5-1 to TRBJ2-1; tentative D call: TRBD1 (6 bases). Sequenced: PBMCs. The CDR3 DNA follows: TGCGCCAGCACCATACAGGGAAGTCGGAATGAGCAGTTCTTC. Its translation is CASTIQGSRNEQFF.